This T cell receptor (beta chain) stems from a study of T cells in localized non-small cell lung cancer. TCRdb keeps only in-frame clones here, not all; method: immunoSEQ multiplex PCR. The sample consists of almost 1,000 clones, more than 15% of them appearing once. The V segment lost 7 bases and the J segment 4 bases; nucleotides outside the gene matches: 4. CDR3 length: 13 residues. CDR1 LNHDA and CDR2 SQIVND come from the germline V gene (reference sequence). The source of this sequence is a male donor aged 60 or over with stage II squamous cell lung carcinoma. Specimen: normal lung tissue next to the tumor, collected before any cancer treatment. The chain combines TRBV19 with TRBJ2-1, with TRBD2 matching 7 bases. CDR3 bases: TGTGCCAGTAAAAGCGGGATTTACAATGAGCAGTTCTTC. This translates into CASKSGIYNEQFF.